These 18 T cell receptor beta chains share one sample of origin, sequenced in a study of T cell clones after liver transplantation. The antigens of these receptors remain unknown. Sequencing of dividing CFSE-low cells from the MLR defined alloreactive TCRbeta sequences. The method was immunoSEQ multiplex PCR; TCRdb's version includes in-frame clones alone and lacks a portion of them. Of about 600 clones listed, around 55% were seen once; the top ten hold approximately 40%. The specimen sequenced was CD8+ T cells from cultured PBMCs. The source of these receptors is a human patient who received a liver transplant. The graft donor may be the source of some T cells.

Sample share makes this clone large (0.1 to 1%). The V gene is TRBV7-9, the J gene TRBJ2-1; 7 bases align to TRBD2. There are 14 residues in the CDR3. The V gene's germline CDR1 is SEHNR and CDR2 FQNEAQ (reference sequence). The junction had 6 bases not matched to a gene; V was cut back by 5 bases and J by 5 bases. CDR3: CASSATGTNNEQFF. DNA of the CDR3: TGTGCCAGCAGCGCAACCGGGACTAACAATGAGCAGTTCTTC.

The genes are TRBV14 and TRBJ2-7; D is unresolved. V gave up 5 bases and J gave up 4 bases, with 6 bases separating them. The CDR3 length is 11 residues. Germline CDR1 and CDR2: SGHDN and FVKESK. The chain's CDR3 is CASSALYEQYF. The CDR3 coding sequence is TGTGCCAGCAGCGCCCTATACGAGCAGTACTTC.

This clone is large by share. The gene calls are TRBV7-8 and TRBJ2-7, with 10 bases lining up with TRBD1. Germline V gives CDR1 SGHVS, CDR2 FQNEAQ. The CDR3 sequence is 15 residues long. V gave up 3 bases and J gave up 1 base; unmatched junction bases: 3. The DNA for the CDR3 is TGTGCCAGCAGCTTCGGGACAGGGGCGTCCTACGAGCAGTACTTC. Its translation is CASSFGTGASYEQYF.

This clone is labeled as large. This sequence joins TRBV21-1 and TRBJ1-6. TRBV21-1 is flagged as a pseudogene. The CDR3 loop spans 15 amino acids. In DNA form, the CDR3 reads TGTGCCAGCAGCAAAGGGCGCCTCCTTGGGGCACCCCTCCACTTT. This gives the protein CASSKGRLLGAPLHF.

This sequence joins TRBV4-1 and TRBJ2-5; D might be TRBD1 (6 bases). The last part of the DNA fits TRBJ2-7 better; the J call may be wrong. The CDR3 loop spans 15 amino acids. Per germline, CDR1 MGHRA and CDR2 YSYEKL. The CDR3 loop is CASSQDRGSSYEQYF. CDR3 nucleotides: TGCGCCAGCAGCCAAGATAGGGGGAGCTCCTACGAGCAGTACTTC.

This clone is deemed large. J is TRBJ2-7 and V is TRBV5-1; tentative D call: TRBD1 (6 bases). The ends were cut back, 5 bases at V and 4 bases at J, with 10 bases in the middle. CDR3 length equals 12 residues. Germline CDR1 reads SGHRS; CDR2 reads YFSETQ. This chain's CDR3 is CASRADSYEQYF. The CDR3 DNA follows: TGCGCCAGCAGGGCGGACAGTTACGAGCAGTACTTC.

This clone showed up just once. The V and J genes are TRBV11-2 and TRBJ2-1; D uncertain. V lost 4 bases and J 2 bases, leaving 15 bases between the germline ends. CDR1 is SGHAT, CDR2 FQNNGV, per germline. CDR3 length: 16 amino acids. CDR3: CASSSFSGPPYNEQFF. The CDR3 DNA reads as TGTGCCAGCAGCTCCTTTTCCGGGCCGCCCTACAATGAGCAGTTCTTC. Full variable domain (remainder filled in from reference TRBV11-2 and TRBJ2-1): EAGVAQSPRYKIIEKRQSVAFWCNPISGHATLYWYQQILGQGPKLLIQFQNNGVVDDSQLPKDRFSAERLKGVDSTLKIQPAKLEDSAVYLCASSSFSGPPYNEQFFGPGTRLTVL.

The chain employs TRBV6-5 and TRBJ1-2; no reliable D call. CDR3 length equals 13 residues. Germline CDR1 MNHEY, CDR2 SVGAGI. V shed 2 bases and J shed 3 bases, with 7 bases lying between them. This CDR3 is CASSYAAYYGYTF. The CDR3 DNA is TGTGCCAGCAGTTACGCAGCCTACTATGGCTACACCTTC.

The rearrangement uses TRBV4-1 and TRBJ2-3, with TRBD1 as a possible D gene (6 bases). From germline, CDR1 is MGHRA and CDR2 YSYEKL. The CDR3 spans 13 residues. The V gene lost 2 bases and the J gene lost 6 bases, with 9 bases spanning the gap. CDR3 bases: TGCGCCAGCAGCCAACCGCAGGGGGATACGCAGTATTTT. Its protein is CASSQPQGDTQYF.

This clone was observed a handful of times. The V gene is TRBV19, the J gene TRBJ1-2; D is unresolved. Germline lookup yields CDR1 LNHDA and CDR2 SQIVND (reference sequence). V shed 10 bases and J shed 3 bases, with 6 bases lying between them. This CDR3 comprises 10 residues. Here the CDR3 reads CATQDYGYTF. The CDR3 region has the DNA TGTGCCACCCAAGACTATGGCTACACCTTC. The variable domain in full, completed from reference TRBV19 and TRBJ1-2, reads DGGITQSPKYLFRKEGQNVTLSCEQNLNHDAMYWYRQDPGQGLRLIYYSQIVNDFQKGDIAEGYSVSREKKESFPLTVTSAQKNPTAFYLCATQDYGYTFGSGTRLTVV.

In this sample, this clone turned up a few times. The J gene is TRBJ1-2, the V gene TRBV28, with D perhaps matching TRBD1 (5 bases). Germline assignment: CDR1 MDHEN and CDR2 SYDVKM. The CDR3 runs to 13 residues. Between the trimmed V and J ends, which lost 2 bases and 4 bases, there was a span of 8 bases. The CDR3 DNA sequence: TGTGCCAGCAGTTTAGGAGGGGCCTATGGCTACACCTTC. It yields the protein CASSLGGAYGYTF.

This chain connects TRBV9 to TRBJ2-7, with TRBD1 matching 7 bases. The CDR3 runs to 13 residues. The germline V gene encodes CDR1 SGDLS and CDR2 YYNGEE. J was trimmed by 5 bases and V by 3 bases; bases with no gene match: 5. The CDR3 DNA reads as TGTGCCAGCAGCGAGACAGGGTTCCACGAGCAGTACTTC. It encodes CASSETGFHEQYF.

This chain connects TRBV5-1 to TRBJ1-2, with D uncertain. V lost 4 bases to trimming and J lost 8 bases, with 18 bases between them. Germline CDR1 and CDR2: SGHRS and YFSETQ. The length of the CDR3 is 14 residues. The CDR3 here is CASSLQRAGDGYTF. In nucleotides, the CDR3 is TGCGCCAGCAGCCTGCAGCGAGCCGGAGACGGCTACACCTTC.

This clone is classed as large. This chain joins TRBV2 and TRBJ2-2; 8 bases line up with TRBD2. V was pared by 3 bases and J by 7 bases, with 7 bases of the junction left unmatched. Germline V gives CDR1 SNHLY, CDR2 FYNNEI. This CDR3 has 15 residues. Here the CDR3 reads CASSDIQRGYGELFF. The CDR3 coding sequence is TGTGCCAGCAGTGATATCCAGCGGGGGTACGGGGAGCTGTTTTTT.

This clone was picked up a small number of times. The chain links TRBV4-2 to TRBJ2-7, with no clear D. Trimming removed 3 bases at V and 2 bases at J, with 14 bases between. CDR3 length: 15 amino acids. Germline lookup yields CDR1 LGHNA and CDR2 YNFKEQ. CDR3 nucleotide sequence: TGTGCCAGCAGCCATGAGAGAGGAAAGACCTACGAGCAGTACTTC. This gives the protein CASSHERGKTYEQYF.

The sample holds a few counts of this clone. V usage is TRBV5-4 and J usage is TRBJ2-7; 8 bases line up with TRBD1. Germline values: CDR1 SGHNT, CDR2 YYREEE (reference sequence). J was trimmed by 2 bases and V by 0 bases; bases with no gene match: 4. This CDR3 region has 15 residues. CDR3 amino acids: CASSLDGTGPYEQYF. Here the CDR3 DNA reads TGTGCCAGCAGCTTGGACGGGACAGGACCCTACGAGCAGTACTTC.

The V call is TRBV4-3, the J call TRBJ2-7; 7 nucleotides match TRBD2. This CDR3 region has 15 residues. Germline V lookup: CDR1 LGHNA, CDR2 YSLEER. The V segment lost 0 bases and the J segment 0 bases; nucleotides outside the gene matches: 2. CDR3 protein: CASSQEGGSSYEQYF. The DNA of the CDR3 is TGCGCCAGCAGCCAAGAGGGGGGGAGCTCCTACGAGCAGTACTTC.

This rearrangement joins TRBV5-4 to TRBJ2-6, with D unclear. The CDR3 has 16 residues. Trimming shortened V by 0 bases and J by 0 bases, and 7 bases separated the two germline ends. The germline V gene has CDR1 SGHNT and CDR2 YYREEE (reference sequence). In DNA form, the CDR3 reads TGTGCCAGCAGCTTGGAGAGAATCTCTGGGGCCAACGTCCTGACTTTC. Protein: CASSLERISGANVLTF. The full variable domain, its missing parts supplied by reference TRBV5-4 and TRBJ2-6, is ETGVTQSPTHLIKTRGQQVTLRCSSQSGHNTVSWYQQALGQGPQFIFQYYREEENGRGNFPPRFSGLQFPNYSSELNVNALELDDSALYLCASSLERISGANVLTFGAGSRLTVL.